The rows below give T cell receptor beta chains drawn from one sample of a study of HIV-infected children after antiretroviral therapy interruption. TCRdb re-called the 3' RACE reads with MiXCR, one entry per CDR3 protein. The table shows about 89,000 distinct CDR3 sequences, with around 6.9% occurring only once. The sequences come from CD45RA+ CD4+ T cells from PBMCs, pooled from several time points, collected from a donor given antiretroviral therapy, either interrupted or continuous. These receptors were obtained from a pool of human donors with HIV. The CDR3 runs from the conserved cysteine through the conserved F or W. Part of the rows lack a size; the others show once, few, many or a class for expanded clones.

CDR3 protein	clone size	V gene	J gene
CASSIALIHEQYF	many	TRBV19	TRBJ2-7
CASRSPGQGNTGELFF	many	TRBV5-1	TRBJ2-2
CAWTPFLRSGNTIYF	few	TRBV30	TRBJ1-3
CASSPRGSGVETQYF	many	TRBV7-3	TRBJ2-5
CASGLDIQNYGYTF	many	TRBV12-5	TRBJ1-2
CASSPGYEQFF	many	TRBV19	TRBJ2-1
CAISDHGSGNEQFF	many	TRBV10-3	TRBJ2-1
CASSPSNEQFF	many	TRBV5-5	TRBJ2-1
CASSDKDIQYF	many	TRBV6-4	TRBJ2-4
CSAISGSYTDTQYF	-	TRBV20-1	TRBJ2-3
CASSPRWGSYEQYF	many	TRBV6-6	TRBJ2-7
CASSLIPTGGYEKLFF	many	TRBV7-9	TRBJ1-4
CASVGAGSYEQYF	-	TRBV9	TRBJ2-7
CASSLDRGRLHEKLFF	many	TRBV11-2	TRBJ1-4
CASSRERQGELFF	few	TRBV4-1	TRBJ2-2
CASSQVLSSGTGDTQYF	many	TRBV4-1	TRBJ2-3
CASSSQRQGLGTEAFF	-	TRBV5-6	TRBJ1-1
CSVASGYSYEQYF	-	TRBV29-1	TRBJ2-7
CASSPSGTRIYNEQFF	-	TRBV11-2	TRBJ2-1
CASADGGGTGNTIYF	many	TRBV28	TRBJ1-3
CAISVSRDLEAFF	many	TRBV10-3	TRBJ1-1
CASRSASRNTGELFF	-	TRBV9	TRBJ2-2
CASSPTVGQGSYEQYF	many	TRBV3-1	TRBJ2-7
CASSQRRGVEQYF	many	TRBV19	TRBJ2-7
CASSIRGVQETQYF	-	TRBV21-1	TRBJ2-5
CASSQSGQGNQPQHF	many	TRBV4-2	TRBJ1-5
CASNPRSGANVLTF	many	TRBV2	TRBJ2-6
CASTTGTGNQPQHF	many	TRBV19	TRBJ1-5
CASSGHMNTEAFF	many	TRBV10-2	TRBJ1-1
CASSRILGVPTDTQYF	many	TRBV7-2	TRBJ2-3
CASSLAIVWDADNEQFF	few	TRBV5-1	TRBJ2-1
CASSRQKNYGYTF	many	TRBV7-9	TRBJ1-2
CASSSQGRDEQFF	many	TRBV7-3	TRBJ2-1
CASSWTGGSGELFF	many	TRBV7-3	TRBJ2-2
CSARPSGTDTQYF	medium-sized	TRBV20-1	TRBJ2-3
CAISQGAETQYF	-	TRBV10-3	TRBJ2-5
CAGSRVAMNTEAFF	-	TRBV30	TRBJ1-1
CNATYQGFGEQYF	-	TRBV20-1	TRBJ2-7
CASRIAGDRTDTQYF	many	TRBV5-1	TRBJ2-3
CASVDRGVCQPQHF	many	TRBV5-1	TRBJ1-5
CASGLNSGRPDTQYF	many	TRBV12-5	TRBJ2-3
CASSLQGSEQYF	many	TRBV18	TRBJ2-7
CASSTGQGLYNEQFF	-	TRBV19	TRBJ2-1
CASSLDQGTEAFF	many	TRBV12-3/TRBV12-4	TRBJ1-1
CASSLGDRDTGELFF	few	TRBV7-2	TRBJ2-2
CASRSRDRVLKKEDYEQYF	many	TRBV5-1	TRBJ2-7
CASSYLTGGSYNSPLHF	many	TRBV12-3/TRBV12-4	TRBJ1-6
CSVGARSSYNEQFF	-	TRBV29-1	TRBJ2-1
CASSPAGGNQPQHF	many	TRBV12-3/TRBV12-4	TRBJ1-5
CASSLWSGGLNEQFF	many	TRBV7-2	TRBJ2-1
CASTALGVAEAFF	few	TRBV25-1	TRBJ1-1
CASSLALAGVFEQYF	many	TRBV7-9	TRBJ2-7
CASSEARPYTGELFF	many	TRBV6-1	TRBJ2-2
CASSRDAYEQYF	many	TRBV5-1	TRBJ2-7